This T cell receptor beta chain was identified during a study of technical replicates of blood from four donors. As to this clone: No DNA is shown, since the ends of the CDR3 on it are uncertain; the CDR3 is the one TCRdb lists.

Assay: immunoSEQ multiplex PCR; the TCRdb copy retains only in-frame clones and omits some. The sample has tens of thousands of clones, roughly 90% seen once. Both ends counted, the CDR3 spans 16 residues. Germline-derived CDR1 and CDR2 are SGHRS and YFSETQ. This chain links TRBV5-1 with TRBJ2-1; the table's D call TRBD2 went unverified against the DNA. The TCR was taken from a human donor in good health. Some clones in this sample may be carry-over from other donors' samples. The source material was PBMCs. CDR3 in amino acids: CASSFGSGWSYNEQFF.